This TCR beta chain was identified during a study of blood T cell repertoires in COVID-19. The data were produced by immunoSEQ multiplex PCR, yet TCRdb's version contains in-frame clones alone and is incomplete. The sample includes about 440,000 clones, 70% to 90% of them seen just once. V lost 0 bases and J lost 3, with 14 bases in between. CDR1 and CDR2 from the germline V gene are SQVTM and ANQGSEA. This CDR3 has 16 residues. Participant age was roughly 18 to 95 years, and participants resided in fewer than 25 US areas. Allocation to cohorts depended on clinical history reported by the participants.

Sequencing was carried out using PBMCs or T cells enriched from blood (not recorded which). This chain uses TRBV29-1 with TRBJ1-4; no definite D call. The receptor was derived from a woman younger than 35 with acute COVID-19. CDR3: CSVEERGGKANEKLFF. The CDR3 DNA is TGCAGCGTTGAAGAGCGGGGAGGGAAGGCTAATGAAAAACTGTTTTTT.